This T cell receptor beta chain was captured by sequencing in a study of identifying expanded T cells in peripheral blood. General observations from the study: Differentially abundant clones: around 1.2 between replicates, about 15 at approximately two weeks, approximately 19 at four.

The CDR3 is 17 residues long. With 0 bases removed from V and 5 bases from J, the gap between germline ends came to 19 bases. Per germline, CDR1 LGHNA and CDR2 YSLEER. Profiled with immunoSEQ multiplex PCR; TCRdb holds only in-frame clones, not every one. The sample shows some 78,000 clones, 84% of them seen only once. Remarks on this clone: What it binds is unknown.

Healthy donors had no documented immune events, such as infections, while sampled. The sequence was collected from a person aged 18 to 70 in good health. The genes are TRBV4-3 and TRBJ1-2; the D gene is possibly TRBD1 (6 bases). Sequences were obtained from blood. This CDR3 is CASSQDARTDIGYGYTF. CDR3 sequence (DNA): TGCGCCAGCAGCCAAGATGCTCGGACAGATATTGGATATGGCTACACCTTC.